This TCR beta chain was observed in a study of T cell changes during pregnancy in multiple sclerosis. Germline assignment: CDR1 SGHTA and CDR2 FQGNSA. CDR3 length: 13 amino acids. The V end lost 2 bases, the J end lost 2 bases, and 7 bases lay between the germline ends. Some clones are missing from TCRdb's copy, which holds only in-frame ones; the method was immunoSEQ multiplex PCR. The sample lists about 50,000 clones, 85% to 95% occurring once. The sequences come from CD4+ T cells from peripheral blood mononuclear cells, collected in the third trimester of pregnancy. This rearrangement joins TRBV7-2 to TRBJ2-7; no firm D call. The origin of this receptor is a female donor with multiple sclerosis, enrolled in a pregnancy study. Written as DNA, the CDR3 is TGTGCCAGCAGCTTACGACTTCCCTACGAGCAGTACTTC. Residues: CASSLRLPYEQYF.